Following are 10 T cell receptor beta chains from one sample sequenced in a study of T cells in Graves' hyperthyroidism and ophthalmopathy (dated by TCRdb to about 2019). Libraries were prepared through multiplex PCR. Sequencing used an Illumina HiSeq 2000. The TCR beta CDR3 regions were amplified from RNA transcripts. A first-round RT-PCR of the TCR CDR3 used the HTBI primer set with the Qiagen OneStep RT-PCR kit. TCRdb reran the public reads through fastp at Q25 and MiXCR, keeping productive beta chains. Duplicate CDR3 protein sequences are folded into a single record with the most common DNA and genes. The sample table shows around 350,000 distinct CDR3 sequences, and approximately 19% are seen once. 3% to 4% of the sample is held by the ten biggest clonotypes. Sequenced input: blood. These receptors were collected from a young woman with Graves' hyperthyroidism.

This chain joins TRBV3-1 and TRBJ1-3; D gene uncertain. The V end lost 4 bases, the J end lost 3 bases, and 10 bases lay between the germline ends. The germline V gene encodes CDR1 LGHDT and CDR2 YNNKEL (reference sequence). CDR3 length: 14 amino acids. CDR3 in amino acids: CASSPWGNGNTIYF. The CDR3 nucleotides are TGTGCCAGCAGCCCCTGGGGAAATGGAAACACCATATATTTT.

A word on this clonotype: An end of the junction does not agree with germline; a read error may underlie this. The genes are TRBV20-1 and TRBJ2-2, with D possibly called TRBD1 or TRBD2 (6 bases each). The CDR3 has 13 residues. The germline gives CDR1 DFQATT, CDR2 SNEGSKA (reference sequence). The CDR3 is CSAWGPDTGEVFF. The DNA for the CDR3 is TGCAGTGCTTGGGGGCCGGACACCGGGGAGGTGTTTTTT.

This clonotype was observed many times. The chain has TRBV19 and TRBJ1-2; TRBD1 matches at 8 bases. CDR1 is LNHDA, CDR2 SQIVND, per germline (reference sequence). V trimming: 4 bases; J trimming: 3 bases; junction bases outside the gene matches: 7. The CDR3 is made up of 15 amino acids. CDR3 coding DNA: TGTGCCAGTAGTACGGCTGCACAGGGGGACTATGGCTACACCTTC. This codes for CASSTAAQGDYGYTF.

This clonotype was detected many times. CDR3 protein: CSASYVEGQETQYF. Here the CDR3 DNA reads TGCAGTGCTAGCTATGTGGAGGGACAAGAGACCCAGTACTTC. The J gene is TRBJ2-5, the V gene TRBV20-1, with D maybe TRBD2 (6 bases). Trimming removed 3 bases at V and 2 bases at J, with 13 bases between. CDR3 length: 14 amino acids. Germline lookup yields CDR1 DFQATT and CDR2 SNEGSKA (reference sequence).

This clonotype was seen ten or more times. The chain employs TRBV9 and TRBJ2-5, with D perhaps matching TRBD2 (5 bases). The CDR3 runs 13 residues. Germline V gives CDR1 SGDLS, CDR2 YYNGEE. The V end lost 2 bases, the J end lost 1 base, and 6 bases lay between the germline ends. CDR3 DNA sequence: TGTGCCAGCAGCGTCCGGGGCCAAGAGACCCAGTACTTC. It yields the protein CASSVRGQETQYF.

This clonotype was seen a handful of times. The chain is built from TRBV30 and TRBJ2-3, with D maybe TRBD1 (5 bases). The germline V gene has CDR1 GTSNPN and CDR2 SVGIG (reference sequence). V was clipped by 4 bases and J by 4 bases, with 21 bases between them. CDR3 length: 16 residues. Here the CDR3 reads CAWTTTDISGPDTQYF. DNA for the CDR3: TGTGCCTGGACTACGACAGACATTTCTGGCCCAGATACGCAGTATTTT.

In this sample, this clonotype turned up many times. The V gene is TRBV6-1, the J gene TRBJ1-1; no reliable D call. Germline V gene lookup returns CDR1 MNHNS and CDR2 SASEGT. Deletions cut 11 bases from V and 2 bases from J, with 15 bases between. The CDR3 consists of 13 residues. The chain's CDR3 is CAGIGRSNTEAFF. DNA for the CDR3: TGTGCCGGCATAGGACGGAGCAACACTGAAGCTTTCTTT.

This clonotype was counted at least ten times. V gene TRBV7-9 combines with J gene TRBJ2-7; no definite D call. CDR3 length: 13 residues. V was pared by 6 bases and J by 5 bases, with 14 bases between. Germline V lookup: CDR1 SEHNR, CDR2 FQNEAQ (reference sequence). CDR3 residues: CASSLQTSHEQYF. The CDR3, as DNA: TGTGCCAGCAGTTTACAGACGTCCCACGAGCAGTACTTC.

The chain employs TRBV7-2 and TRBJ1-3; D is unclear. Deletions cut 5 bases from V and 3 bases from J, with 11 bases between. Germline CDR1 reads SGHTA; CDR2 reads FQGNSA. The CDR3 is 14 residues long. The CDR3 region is CASSPRTVGNTIYF. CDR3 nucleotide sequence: TGTGCCAGCAGCCCAAGGACGGTTGGAAACACCATATATTTT.

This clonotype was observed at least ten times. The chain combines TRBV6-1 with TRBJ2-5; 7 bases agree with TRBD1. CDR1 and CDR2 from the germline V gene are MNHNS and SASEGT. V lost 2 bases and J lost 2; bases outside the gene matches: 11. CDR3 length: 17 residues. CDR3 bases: TGTGCCAGCAGTGAACGGACAGGCAGTTCCACTCAAGAGACCCAGTACTTC. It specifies CASSERTGSSTQETQYF.